This TCR beta chain was documented in a study of regulatory T cells in long-lasting Graves disease. CDR1 is DFQATT and CDR2 is SNEGSKA in the germline V gene (reference sequence). V lost 0 bases, J lost 9 bases, and 9 bases stayed unmatched. The CDR3 is 15 residues long. Study observations and caveats: TRBV28, TRBJ1-2 and TRBJ2-5 emerged as the favored segments in persistent disease.

TCR beta libraries were built with iRepertoire HTBI primers and Arm-PCR of CDR3 regions. TCRdb re-called the multiplex PCR reads with MiXCR, one entry per CDR3 protein. The table lists approximately 470,000 distinct CDR3 sequences, about 17% of them singletons, with approximately 12% in the top ten. In the case of this clonotype: Its antigen remains unknown.

Sample time point: newly diagnosed GD, antithyroid drugs for less than 3 months. PBMC RNA was the source of the TCR library. The same sample was also used in a study of T cells in Graves' hyperthyroidism and ophthalmopathy. This second study notes: The HTBI primer set drove a first-round RT-PCR of the TCR CDR3. Ophthalmopathy prediction by the model preceded onset by a median approximately 6.9 months.

The origin of this receptor is a man aged 35 to 55 with Graves disease. Specimen: peripheral blood mononuclear cells (PBMCs), collected at new diagnosis, from a patient treated with antithyroid drugs. The chain combines TRBV20-1 with TRBJ1-2, with 11 bases lining up with TRBD1. The CDR3 sequence is CSAREVGTGGGSYTF. The CDR3 DNA reads as TGCAGTGCTAGAGAGGTCGGGACAGGGGGTGGTAGCTACACCTTC.